This T cell receptor (beta chain) was sequenced in a study of shared clonotypes between healthy human individuals. Investigators divided CD4+ cells into CD45RA+ naive and CD45RA-negative memory subsets. Deep-level running was used for the assay. For each subset, genomic DNA was distributed in equal portions over several immunoSEQ plates. Per sorted-subset replicate PCR, input was approximately 210 ng DNA, representing roughly 30,000 T cell genomes. Sequenced by immunoSEQ multiplex PCR; TCRdb stores in-frame clones only, minus some. The repertoire has about 2.3 million clones, 92% of them found once; the top ten carry around 0.38%. CDR1 LGHNA and CDR2 YSLEER come from the germline V gene. V lost 0 bases to trimming and J lost 4 bases, with 16 bases between them. CDR3 length: 16 residues.

The J gene is TRBJ2-7, the V gene TRBV4-3, with D tentatively TRBD1 (6 bases). The TCR was taken from a man in his late teens or twenties in good health. Some clones in this sample may be carry-over from other donors' samples. Sequencing used naive CD4+ T cells from PBMCs. Subset reported: CD45RA+ positively selected. The CDR3 protein is CASSQDRAGAFYEQYF. CDR3 coding DNA: TGCGCCAGCAGCCAAGATAGGGCAGGGGCTTTTTACGAGCAGTACTTC.